The present TCR beta chain was sequenced within a study of T cell changes during pregnancy in multiple sclerosis. The repertoire was sequenced with immunoSEQ multiplex PCR; TCRdb's copy has only in-frame clones and lacks some. The table has about 52,000 clones, around 92% seen once. The CDR3 is 18 amino acids. In germline, CDR1 is MGHRA, CDR2 YSYEKL. V lost 1 base and J 2 bases, leaving 17 bases between the germline ends. Sequencing was performed on CD4+ T cells from peripheral blood mononuclear cells, taken in the third trimester of pregnancy. This sequence joins TRBV4-1 and TRBJ2-2; no clear D gene. This clonotype was sampled from a female donor with multiple sclerosis, enrolled in a pregnancy study. This chain's CDR3 is CASSQGAGSTFNTGELFF. CDR3 coding DNA: TGCGCCAGCAGCCAAGGGGCTGGCTCGACATTTAACACCGGGGAGCTGTTTTTT.